A selection of T cell receptor beta chains follows, all from one sample in a study of T cell responses to AZD1222 COVID-19 vaccine. Clones were read by immunoSEQ multiplex PCR, and TCRdb kept only the in-frame ones, dropping some. Of more than 75,000 clones in the sample, roughly nine tenths were seen once. Here the sequenced sample was peripheral blood, taken on day 0 of AZD1222 vaccination. These receptors were obtained from an adult in good health. CDR3s include the opening cysteine and the closing phenylalanine or tryptophan.

>TRBJ2-1|TRBV18
CASSLFATDSYNEQFF
>TRBJ2-3|TRBV19
CATLGYTDTQYF
>TRBJ1-4|TRBV6-2/TRBV6-3
CASRPGNEKLFF
>TRBJ1-5|TRBV6-5
CASSKTRGGNQPQHF
>TRBJ2-2|TRBV3-1/TRBV3-2
CASSRYTGELFF
>TRBJ2-1|TRBV5-1
CASSRTGSYNEQFF
>TRBJ2-1|TRBV9
CASSVAGSYNEQFF
>TRBJ2-7|TRBV7-2
CASSLGRYEQYF
>TRBJ2-1|TRBV6-1
CASSDGTANYNEQFF
>TRBJ2-5|TRBV3-1/TRBV3-2
CASSQQGPQETQYF
>TRBJ2-2|TRBV19
CASSIHGKNTGELFF
>TRBJ1-2|TRBV7-9
CASSFEGFGYGYTF
>TRBJ1-4|TRBV4-3
CASSPNRRSNEKLFF
>TRBJ2-7|TRBV19
CASSPWGDSYEQYF
>TRBJ2-1|TRBV7-3
CASSARDEQFF
>TRBJ2-1|TRBV5-4
CASSPRGGAATSGEQFF
>TRBJ2-2|TRBV5-1
CASAPTAGNTGELFF
>TRBJ2-7|TRBV6-6
CATTVPRSHEQYF
>TRBJ1-5|TRBV7-2
CASSLVAAVSNQPQHF
>TRBJ2-1|TRBV9
CASSVDQGGYNEQFF
>TRBJ1-1|TRBV5-6
CASSFGTATEAFF
>TRBJ2-1|TRBV14
CASSRPDGRSYNEQFF